What follows describes a single T cell receptor (beta chain). As yet, its antigen is unknown. The V gene lost 6 bases and the J gene lost 8 bases, with 14 bases spanning the gap. This CDR3 has 13 residues. CDR1 MNHEY and CDR2 SMNVEV come from the germline V gene (reference sequence). This entry is derived from a study of cytomegalovirus exposure and HLA in healthy donors. Study-wide background: For the approximately 400 genotyped donors, more than 80% fell within the Caucasian-associated ancestry cluster. Study-level results: Researchers catalogued 150 or so TCR beta chains as cytomegalovirus-associated.

Use of 60 Vbeta and 13 Jbeta primers characterized the PCR. Method: immunoSEQ multiplex PCR; TCRdb's copy keeps in-frame clones and lacks some. The sample includes about 200,000 clones, around 70% of them seen just once. The chain couples TRBV27 to TRBJ2-1; D gene unclear. Specimen: PBMCs. The source of this sequence is a middle-aged man in good health and CMV-seropositive. The CDR3 bases are TGTGCCAGCAGCTTTCTGCTAGAGGATGAGCAGTTCTTC. The encoded protein is CASSFLLEDEQFF.